This T cell receptor (beta chain) emerged from a study of human T cells and chemical hapten exposure. The CDR3 extends over 16 amino acids. Germline CDR1 LNHNV, CDR2 YYDKDF (reference sequence). Trimming removed 0 bases at V and 0 bases at J, with 9 bases between. Study outcomes and limitations: No shift was seen in TCRs above 1 in 1000 frequency with DPC sensitization.

This clonotype was observed a handful of times. Its antigen is unknown. The study's library attached unique molecular identifiers to single cDNA molecules. In the original processing: The number of TCRs in each sample had a median of approximately 96,000 and spanned roughly 23,224 to 700,000. TCRdb reanalysed the RACE reads using MiXCR and keeps one entry per CDR3 protein. Clone size and V and J calls follow TCRdb, not the original study. The sample records 65,000 to 80,000 distinct CDR3 sequences, approximately 8% being singletons. Sample time point: healthy volunteer bleed at 6 weeks. Total RNA was isolated from whole blood that had not been fractionated.

This clonotype originated in a male donor in good health. Some clones in this sample may be carry-over from other donors' samples. The V gene is TRBV15, the J gene TRBJ2-1; the D is unclear. Input material: whole blood. This CDR3 reads CATSRDKSVSYNEQFF. The CDR3 DNA sequence: TGTGCCACCAGCAGAGATAAGAGCGTCTCCTACAATGAGCAGTTCTTC. The whole variable domain, remainder taken from reference TRBV15 and TRBJ2-1, is DAMVIQNPRYQVTQFGKPVTLSCSQTLNHNVMYWYQQKSSQAPKLLFHYYDKDFNNEADTPDNFQSRRPNTSFCFLDIRSPGLGDTAMYLCATSRDKSVSYNEQFFGPGTRLTVL.